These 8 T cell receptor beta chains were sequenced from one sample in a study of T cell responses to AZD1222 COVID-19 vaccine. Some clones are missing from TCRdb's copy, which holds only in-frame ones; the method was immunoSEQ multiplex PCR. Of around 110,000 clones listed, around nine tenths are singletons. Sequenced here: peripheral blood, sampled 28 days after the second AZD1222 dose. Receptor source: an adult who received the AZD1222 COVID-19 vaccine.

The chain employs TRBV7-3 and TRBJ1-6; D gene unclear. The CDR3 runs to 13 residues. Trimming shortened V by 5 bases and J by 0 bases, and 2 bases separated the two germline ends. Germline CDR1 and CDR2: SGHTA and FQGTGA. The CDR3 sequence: CASSHSYNSPLHF. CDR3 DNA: TGTGCCAGCAGCCACTCCTATAATTCACCCCTCCACTTT.

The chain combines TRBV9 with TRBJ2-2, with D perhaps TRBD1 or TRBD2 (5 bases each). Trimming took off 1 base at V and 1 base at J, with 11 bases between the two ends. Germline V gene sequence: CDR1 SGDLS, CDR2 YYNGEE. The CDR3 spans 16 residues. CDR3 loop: CASSVLGRMNTGELFF. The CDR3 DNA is TGTGCCAGCAGCGTACTGGGACGGATGAACACCGGGGAGCTGTTTTTT.

The DNA of the CDR3 is TGTGCCAGCTCCTCGGGGGGTGTCCTCTCCTACGAGCAGTACTTC. Encoded protein: CASSSGGVLSYEQYF. This chain uses TRBV18 with TRBJ2-7, with 7 bases lining up with TRBD2. The junction had 8 bases not matched to a gene; V was cut back by 6 bases and J by 0 bases. The CDR3 contains 15 residues. CDR1 and CDR2 (germline): KGHSH, LQKENI.

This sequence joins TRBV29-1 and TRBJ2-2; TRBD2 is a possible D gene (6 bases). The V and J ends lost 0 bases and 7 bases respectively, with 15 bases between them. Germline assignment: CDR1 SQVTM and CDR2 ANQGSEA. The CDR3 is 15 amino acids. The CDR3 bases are TGCAGCGTTGAAGAGTGGAGGGATGCTGACGGGGAGCTGTTTTTT. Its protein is CSVEEWRDADGELFF.

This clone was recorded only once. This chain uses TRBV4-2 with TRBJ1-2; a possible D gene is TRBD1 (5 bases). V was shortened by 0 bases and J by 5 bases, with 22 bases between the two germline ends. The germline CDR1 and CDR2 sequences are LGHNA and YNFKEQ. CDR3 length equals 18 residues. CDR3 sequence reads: CASSQDPGSVGRGYGYTF. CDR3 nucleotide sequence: TGTGCCAGCAGCCAAGATCCCGGGTCGGTGGGGCGAGGGTATGGCTACACCTTC.

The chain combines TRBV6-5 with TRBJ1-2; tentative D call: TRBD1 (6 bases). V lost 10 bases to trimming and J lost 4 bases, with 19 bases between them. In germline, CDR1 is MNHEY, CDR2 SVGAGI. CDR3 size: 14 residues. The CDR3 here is CATDELMTGYGYTF. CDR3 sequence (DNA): TGTGCCACCGACGAACTGATGACAGGCTATGGCTACACCTTC.

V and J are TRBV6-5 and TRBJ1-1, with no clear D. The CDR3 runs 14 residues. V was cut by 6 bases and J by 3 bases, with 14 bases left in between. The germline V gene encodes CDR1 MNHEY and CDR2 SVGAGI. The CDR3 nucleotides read TGTGCCAGCAGCCCAGGCCTAGCGGACACTGAAGCTTTCTTT. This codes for CASSPGLADTEAFF.

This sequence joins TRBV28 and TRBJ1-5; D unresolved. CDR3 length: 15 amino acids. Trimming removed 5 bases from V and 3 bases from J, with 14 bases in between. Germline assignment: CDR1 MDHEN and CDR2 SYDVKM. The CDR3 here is CASSPGLGPNQPQHF. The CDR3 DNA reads TGTGCCAGCAGTCCAGGCCTTGGGCCCAATCAGCCCCAGCATTTT.